Listed here are 9 T cell receptor beta chains from one sample, sequenced in a study of T cell responses to AZD1222 COVID-19 vaccine. Only in-frame clones appear in the TCRdb table, and some are missing; sequencing was by immunoSEQ multiplex PCR. The repertoire holds approximately 100,000 clones, with approximately 91% as singletons. Sequenced material: peripheral blood, taken on day 0 of AZD1222 vaccination. Receptors originate from an adult in good health.

V is TRBV12-3 or TRBV12-4 and J is TRBJ2-2, with a tentative D call TRBD2 (6 bases). This CDR3 comprises 13 residues. V was shortened by 1 base and J by 6 bases, with 6 bases between the two germline ends. The CDR3 reads CASSLERAGELFF. CDR3 bases: TGTGCCAGCAGTTTAGAGCGGGCCGGGGAGCTGTTTTTT.

This chain uses TRBV28 with TRBJ1-2; a possible D gene is TRBD1 (5 bases). Germline lookup yields CDR1 MDHEN and CDR2 SYDVKM. V was cut by 8 bases and J by 3 bases, with 16 bases left in between. The CDR3 extends over 14 amino acids. CDR3 sequence reads: CASLHKGIDYGYTF. CDR3 bases: TGTGCCAGCTTACACAAGGGGATAGACTATGGCTACACCTTC.

About this clone: One end of the junction does not line up with germline, which may come from a read error. The rearrangement links TRBV24-1 to TRBJ1-5; no reliable D call. CDR3 length: 15 amino acids. The germline V gene has CDR1 KGHDR and CDR2 SFDVKD. The CDR3 region is CATSDWQSSNQPQHF. CDR3 coding DNA: TGTGCCACCAGCGATTGGCAGTCAAGCAATCAGCCCCAGCATTTT.

The chain combines TRBV6-1 with TRBJ2-5; either TRBD1 or TRBD2 may fit D (6 bases each). Trimming took 3 bases from V and 5 from J, leaving 16 bases between them. The CDR3 is 15 amino acids. Germline V gene sequence: CDR1 MNHNS, CDR2 SASEGT. The CDR3 here is CASSEWGAPGETQYF. In DNA form, the CDR3 reads TGTGCCAGCAGTGAGTGGGGGGCACCGGGGGAGACCCAGTACTTC.

The gene calls are TRBV6-5 and TRBJ1-2, with TRBD1 as a possible D gene (5 bases). V was clipped by 2 bases and J by 6 bases, with 13 bases between them. Per the germline V gene, CDR1 is MNHEY and CDR2 is SVGAGI. The CDR3 contains 14 residues. The CDR3 coding sequence is TGTGCCAGCAGTTACGCTTTCGAGGGGAATGGCTACACCTTC. The encoded protein is CASSYAFEGNGYTF.

V gene TRBV5-1 combines with J gene TRBJ2-3; D may match TRBD1 or TRBD2 (6 bases each). V was shortened by 1 base and J by 0 bases, with 18 bases between the two germline ends. There are 18 residues in the CDR3. CDR1 and CDR2 from the germline V gene are SGHRS and YFSETQ. DNA of the CDR3: TGCGCCAGCAGCTTGTGGGGGGCCGCAACAATTAGCACAGATACGCAGTATTTT. Translating gives CASSLWGAATISTDTQYF. Looking up the rest from reference TRBV5-1 and TRBJ2-3 gives the full variable domain: KAGVTQTPRYLIKTRGQQVTLSCSPISGHRSVSWYQQTPGQGLQFLFEYFSETQRNKGNFPGRFSGRQFSNSRSEMNVSTLELGDSALYLCASSLWGAATISTDTQYFGPGTRLTVL.

The CDR3 DNA sequence: TGTGCCAGCAGCTTAGATTACCGGGGCGTTCCAGTTCAGCCCCAGCATTTT. Its protein is CASSLDYRGVPVQPQHF. The chain recombines TRBV7-8 with TRBJ1-5, with D possibly being TRBD1 (5 bases). Trimming removed 1 base at V and 6 bases at J, with 19 bases between. The germline V gene has CDR1 SGHVS and CDR2 FQNEAQ. The CDR3 consists of 17 residues.

The chain is built from TRBV9 and TRBJ1-2; D not resolved. This CDR3 comprises 14 residues. CDR1 and CDR2 from the germline V gene are SGDLS and YYNGEE. Trimming removed 0 bases at V and 0 bases at J, with 6 bases between. The CDR3 DNA sequence: TGTGCCAGCAGCGTAGGGTTGCCTAACTATGGCTACACCTTC. Its translation is CASSVGLPNYGYTF. Using reference TRBV9 and TRBJ1-2 for the parts outside the CDR3, the full variable domain is DSGVTQTPKHLITATGQRVTLRCSPRSGDLSVYWYQQSLDQGLQFLIQYYNGEERAKGNILERFSAQQFPDLHSELNLSSLELGDSALYFCASSVGLPNYGYTFGSGTRLTVV.

The V gene is TRBV13, the J gene TRBJ1-4; D perhaps matches TRBD1 (6 bases). The germline V gene encodes CDR1 PRHDT and CDR2 FYEKMQ (reference sequence). This CDR3 has 16 residues. The V and J ends lost 2 bases and 8 bases respectively, with 18 bases between them. The CDR3 DNA reads TGTGCCAGCAGCTTAAATCCCGGGCAGGGACACGAAAAACTGTTTTTT. Its protein is CASSLNPGQGHEKLFF.